This T cell receptor beta chain was recorded in a study of control samples from healthy donors and cancer patients. The CDR3 consists of 12 residues. Germline lookup yields CDR1 SNHLY and CDR2 FYNNEI. The V end was cut by 6 bases, the J end by 8 bases, with 13 bases between. Sequencing used immunoSEQ multiplex PCR; TCRdb keeps in-frame clones, though not all of them. This sample has some 70,000 clones, with approximately 80% found just once. This sequence joins TRBV2 and TRBJ1-1; no firm D call. The TCR was taken from a woman aged 45-65 years with lung cancer. The sample comprised PBMCs. The CDR3 sequence is CASRDGGPEAFF. CDR3 nucleotide sequence: TGTGCCAGCAGGGATGGAGGCCCCGAAGCTTTCTTT.